The sequence of this TCR beta chain was determined in a study of OX40 agonist ivuxolimab in advanced cancers. Remarks on this clone: Its antigen is not identified.

Study-level points and caveats: In the expanded peripheral T cells, antigen specificity was never determined.

Using immunoSEQ multiplex PCR, the repertoire was profiled, and TCRdb retains in-frame clones only, with some absent. The sample shows 65,000 to 70,000 clones, 80% to 85% of them seen only once. The CDR3 consists of 14 residues. CDR1 and CDR2 (germline): SGHDT, YYEEEE. Losses at the gene ends were 3 bases for V and 6 bases for J; bases not matched to a gene: 6. This material consisted of CD4+ or CD8+ T cells sorted from blood, taken in a trial of the OX40 agonist ivuxolimab. This sequence joins TRBV5-6 and TRBJ1-5, with 7 positions matching TRBD1. The sequence came from an adult with an advanced solid tumor such as melanoma, head and neck, liver or kidney cancer. Here the CDR3 DNA reads TGTGCCAGCAGCTCCAGACAGGGTAGTCAGCCCCAGCATTTT. Translating gives CASSSRQGSQPQHF.